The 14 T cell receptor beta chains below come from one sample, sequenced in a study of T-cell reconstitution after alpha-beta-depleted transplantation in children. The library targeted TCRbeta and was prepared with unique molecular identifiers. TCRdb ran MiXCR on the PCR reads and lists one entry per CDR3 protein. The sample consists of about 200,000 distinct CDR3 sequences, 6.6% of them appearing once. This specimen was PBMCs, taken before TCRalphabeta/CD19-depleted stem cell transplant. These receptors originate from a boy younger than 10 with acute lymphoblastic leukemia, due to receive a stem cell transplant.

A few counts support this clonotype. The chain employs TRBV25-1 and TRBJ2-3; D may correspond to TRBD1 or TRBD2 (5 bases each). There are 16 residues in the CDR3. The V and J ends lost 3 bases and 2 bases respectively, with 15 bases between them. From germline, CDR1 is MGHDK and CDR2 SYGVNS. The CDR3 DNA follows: TGTGCCAGCAGTGAGCCCTCCGGGACGCCCACAGATACGCAGTATTTT. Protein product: CASSEPSGTPTDTQYF. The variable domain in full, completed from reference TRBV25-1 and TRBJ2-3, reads EADIYQTPRYLVIGTGKKITLECSQTMGHDKMYWYQQDPGMELHLIHYSYGVNSTEKGDLSSESTVSRIRTEHFPLTLESARPSHTSQYLCASSEPSGTPTDTQYFGPGTRLTVL.

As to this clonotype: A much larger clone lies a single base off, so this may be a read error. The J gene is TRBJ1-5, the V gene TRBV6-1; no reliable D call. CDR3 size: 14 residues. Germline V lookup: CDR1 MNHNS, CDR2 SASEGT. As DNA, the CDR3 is TGTGCCAGCAGCCCGGAGTATAGCGATCAGCCCCAGCATTTT. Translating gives CASSPEYSDQPQHF.

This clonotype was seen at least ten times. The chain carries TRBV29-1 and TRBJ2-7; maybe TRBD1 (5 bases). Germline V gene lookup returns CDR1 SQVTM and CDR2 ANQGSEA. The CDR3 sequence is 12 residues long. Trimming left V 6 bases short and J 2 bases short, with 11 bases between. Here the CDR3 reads CSVKQVPYEQYF. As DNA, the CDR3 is TGCAGCGTGAAACAGGTACCCTACGAGCAGTACTTC.

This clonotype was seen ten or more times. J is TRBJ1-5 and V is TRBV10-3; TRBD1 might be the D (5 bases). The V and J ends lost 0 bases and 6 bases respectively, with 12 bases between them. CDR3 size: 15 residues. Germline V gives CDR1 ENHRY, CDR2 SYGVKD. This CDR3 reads CAISESGGGSQPQHF. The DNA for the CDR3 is TGTGCCATCAGTGAGTCGGGGGGAGGGAGTCAGCCCCAGCATTTT.

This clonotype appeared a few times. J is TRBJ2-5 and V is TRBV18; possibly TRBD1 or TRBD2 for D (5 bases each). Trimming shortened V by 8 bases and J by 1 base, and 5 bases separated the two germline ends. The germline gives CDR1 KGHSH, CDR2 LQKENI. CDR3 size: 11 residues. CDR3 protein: CASGGQETQYF. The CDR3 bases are TGTGCCAGCGGGGGCCAAGAGACCCAGTACTTC. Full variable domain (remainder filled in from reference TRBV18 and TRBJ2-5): NAGVMQNPRHLVRRRGQEARLRCSPMKGHSHVYWYRQLPEEGLKFMVYLQKENIIDESGMPKERFSAEFPKEGPSILRIQQVVRGDSAAYFCASGGQETQYFGPGTRLLVL.

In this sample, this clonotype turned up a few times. The CDR3 sequence is CATGRGGEETQYF. The CDR3 nucleotides read TGTGCCACCGGGAGGGGGGGAGAAGAGACCCAGTACTTC. The chain uses TRBV15 and TRBJ2-5, with D tentatively TRBD2 (7 bases). V was clipped by 8 bases and J by 3 bases, with 13 bases between them. The CDR3 sequence is 13 residues long. Per germline, CDR1 LNHNV and CDR2 YYDKDF (reference sequence).

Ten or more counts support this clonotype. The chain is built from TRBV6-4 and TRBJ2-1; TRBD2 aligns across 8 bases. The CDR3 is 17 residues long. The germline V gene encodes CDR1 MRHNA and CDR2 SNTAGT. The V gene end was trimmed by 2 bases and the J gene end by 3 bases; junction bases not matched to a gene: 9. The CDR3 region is CASSDRAGGAGYNEQFF. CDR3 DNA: TGTGCCAGCAGTGACCGGGCCGGGGGGGCCGGCTACAATGAGCAGTTCTTC.

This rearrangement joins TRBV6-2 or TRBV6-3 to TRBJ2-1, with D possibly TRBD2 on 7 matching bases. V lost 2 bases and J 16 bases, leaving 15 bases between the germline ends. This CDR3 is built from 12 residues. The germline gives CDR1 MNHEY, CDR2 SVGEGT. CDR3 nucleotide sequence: TGTGCCAGCAGTTACGAAGGGAGGGGGGAATTCTTC. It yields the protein CASSYEGRGEFF.

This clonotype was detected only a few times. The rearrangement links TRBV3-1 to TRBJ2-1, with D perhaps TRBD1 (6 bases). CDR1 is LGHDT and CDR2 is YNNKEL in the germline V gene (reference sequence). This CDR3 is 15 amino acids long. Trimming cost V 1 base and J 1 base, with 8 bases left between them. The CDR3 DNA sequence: TGTGCCAGCAGCCAAGGGACAGATTCCTACAATGAGCAGTTCTTC. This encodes CASSQGTDSYNEQFF.

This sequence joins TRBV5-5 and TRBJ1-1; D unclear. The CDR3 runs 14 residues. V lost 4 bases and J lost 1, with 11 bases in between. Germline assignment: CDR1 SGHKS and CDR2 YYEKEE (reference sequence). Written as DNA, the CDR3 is TGTGCCAGCAGCCCCGCGGTACCGAACACTGAAGCTTTCTTT. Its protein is CASSPAVPNTEAFF. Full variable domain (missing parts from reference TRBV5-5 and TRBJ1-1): DAGVTQSPTHLIKTRGQQVTLRCSPISGHKSVSWYQQVLGQGPQFIFQYYEKEERGRGNFPDRFSARQFPNYSSELNVNALLLGDSALYLCASSPAVPNTEAFFGQGTRLTVV.

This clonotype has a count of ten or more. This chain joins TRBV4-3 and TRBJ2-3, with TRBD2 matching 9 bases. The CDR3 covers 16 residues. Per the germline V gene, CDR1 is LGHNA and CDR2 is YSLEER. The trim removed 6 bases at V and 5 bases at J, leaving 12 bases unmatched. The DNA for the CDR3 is TGCGCCAGCAGACCCAAGCGGGGGGATCGGATAGATACGCAGTATTTT. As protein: CASRPKRGDRIDTQYF.

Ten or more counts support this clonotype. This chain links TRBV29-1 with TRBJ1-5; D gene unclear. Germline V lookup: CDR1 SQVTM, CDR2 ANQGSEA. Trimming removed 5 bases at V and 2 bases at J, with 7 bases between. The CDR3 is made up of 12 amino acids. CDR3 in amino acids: CSVRVGNQPQHF. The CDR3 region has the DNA TGCAGCGTTCGGGTGGGCAATCAGCCCCAGCATTTT.

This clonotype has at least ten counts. CDR3 nucleotide sequence: TGCGCCAGCAGCTTTGAGTTAGCTTCGGGCAATGAGCAGTTCTTC. It specifies CASSFELASGNEQFF. The genes are TRBV5-1 and TRBJ2-1; D is unclear. V lost 2 bases, J lost 6 bases, and 15 bases lay in between. Germline CDR1 reads SGHRS; CDR2 reads YFSETQ. The CDR3 is 15 amino acids.

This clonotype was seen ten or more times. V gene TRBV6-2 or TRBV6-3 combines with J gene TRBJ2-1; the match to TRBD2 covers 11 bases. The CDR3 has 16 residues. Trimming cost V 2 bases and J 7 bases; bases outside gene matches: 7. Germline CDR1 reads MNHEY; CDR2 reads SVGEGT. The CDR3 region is CASSYLSGRAGNEQFF. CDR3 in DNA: TGTGCCAGCAGTTACCTTAGCGGGAGGGCTGGGAATGAGCAGTTCTTC.